This TCR beta chain stems from a study of OX40 agonist ivuxolimab in advanced cancers. Study-wide context: Treatment received earlier with anti-PD-1, anti-PD-L1 or anti-CTLA-4 agents was allowed, and 40% had some.

The CDR3 is made up of 13 amino acids. The protocol was immunoSEQ multiplex PCR, while the TCRdb copy is restricted to in-frame clones and leaves out a portion. Found here are around 71,000 clones, about 86% of them singletons; the top ten hold 0.9% to 1.2%. Excluded were patients having autoimmune disease history or systemic immunosuppression. The sample in question was CD4+ or CD8+ T cells sorted from blood, obtained in a trial of the OX40 agonist ivuxolimab. The source of this sequence is an adult with an advanced solid tumor such as melanoma, head and neck, liver or kidney cancer. This chain joins TRBV21-1 and TRBJ2-7; TRBD2, the table's D call, was not compared with the DNA. TRBV21-1 is deemed a pseudogene. CDR3 residues: CASRVRTGYEQYF. CDR3 sequence (DNA): TGTGCCAGCAGGGTTCGGACTGGATACGAGCAGTACTTC.